The rows below give T cell receptor beta chains drawn from one sample of a study of CXCR3-negative and CXCR3-positive naive CD8 T cells. TCRdb re-called the 5' RACE reads; one entry per CDR3 protein, DNA not given. The table lists fewer than 90,000 distinct CDR3 sequences. Sequenced sample: naive CXCR3+ CD8+ T cells from blood. All receptors come from a human donor in good health. Some clones in this sample may be carry-over from other donors' samples. Each CDR3 is given with its conserved first and last residue.

J: TRBJ2-1
V: TRBV10-3
CDR3: CAISRDLTQQFF

J: TRBJ2-1
V: TRBV11-2
CDR3: CASSFGRVPGDRNEQFF

J: TRBJ2-1
V: TRBV28
CDR3: CASSSEHRDRDANEQFF

J: TRBJ2-1
V: TRBV7-9
CDR3: CAGNMQGLNNEQFF

J: TRBJ1-2
V: TRBV6-5
CDR3: CASSYSWGQVYGYTF

J: TRBJ1-1
V: TRBV27
CDR3: CASSSGGTEAFF

J: TRBJ1-1
V: TRBV9
CDR3: CASSAGQDFTEAFF

J: TRBJ2-5
V: TRBV13
CDR3: CASSKRDGAYQETQYF

J: TRBJ1-4
V: TRBV28
CDR3: CASSSPGLKKLFF

J: TRBJ2-5
V: TRBV10-3
CDR3: CAISEFGSETQYF

J: TRBJ1-1
V: TRBV15
CDR3: CATSPGLPEAFF

J: TRBJ2-5
V: TRBV20-1
CDR3: CSARDRDRAGETQYF

J: TRBJ2-1
V: TRBV28
CDR3: CASSLSPGQSSYNEQFF

J: TRBJ1-1
V: TRBV5-1
CDR3: CASSLVTPRIRNTEAFF

J: TRBJ2-3
V: TRBV28
CDR3: CASSTRGLTDTQYF

J: TRBJ2-1
V: TRBV6-5
CDR3: CASSYSSGTPEQFF

J: TRBJ2-1
V: TRBV28
CDR3: CASSLWGYNEQFF

J: TRBJ1-1
V: TRBV25-1
CDR3: CASSHGVVGTEAFF

J: TRBJ2-3
V: TRBV29-1
CDR3: CSVEGLAGTYTDTQYF

J: TRBJ2-1
V: TRBV28
CDR3: CASEDTGSYNEQFF

J: TRBJ2-7
V: TRBV5-5
CDR3: CASRRGAFNEQYF

J: TRBJ2-7
V: TRBV20-1
CDR3: CSARAGTTYEQYF

J: TRBJ2-1
V: TRBV7-6
CDR3: CASSSGTSGYEQFF

J: TRBJ1-2
V: TRBV7-9
CDR3: CASSIDRSANYGYTF

J: TRBJ2-5
V: TRBV3-1
CDR3: CASSQRLGGAETQYF

J: TRBJ2-3
V: TRBV24-1
CDR3: CATRGLGTDTQYF